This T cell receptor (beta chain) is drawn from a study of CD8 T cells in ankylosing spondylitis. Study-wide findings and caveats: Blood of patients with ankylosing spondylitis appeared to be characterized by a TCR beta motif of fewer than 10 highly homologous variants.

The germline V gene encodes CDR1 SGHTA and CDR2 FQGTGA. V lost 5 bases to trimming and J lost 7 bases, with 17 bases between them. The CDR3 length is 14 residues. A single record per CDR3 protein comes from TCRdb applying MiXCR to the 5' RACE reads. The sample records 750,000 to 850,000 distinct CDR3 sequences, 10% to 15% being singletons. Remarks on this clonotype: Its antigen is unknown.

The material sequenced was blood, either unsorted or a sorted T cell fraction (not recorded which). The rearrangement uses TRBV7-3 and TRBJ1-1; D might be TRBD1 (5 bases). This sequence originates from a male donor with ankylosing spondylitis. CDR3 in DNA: TGTGCCAGCAGCCTGCTGGGGCGCGGGGGTGAAGCTTTCTTT. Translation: CASSLLGRGGEAFF.